The 7 T cell receptor beta chains listed next were all sequenced from one sample in a study of cytomegalovirus exposure and HLA in healthy donors. The study ran its PCR with 60 Vbeta and 13 Jbeta primers. Sequenced by immunoSEQ multiplex PCR; TCRdb stores in-frame clones only, minus some. Of about 140,000 clones in the sample, about 80% were seen once. Sequencing was performed on PBMCs. These TCRs come from a male donor in good health and CMV-seronegative.

The V and J genes are TRBV28 and TRBJ1-4, with D maybe TRBD1 (5 bases). The CDR3 runs to 14 residues. Germline values: CDR1 MDHEN, CDR2 SYDVKM. Trimming took 1 base from V and 8 from J, leaving 11 bases between them. The CDR3 nucleotides read TGTGCCAGCAGTTTATCAGGGTTCGGGGAAAAACTGTTTTTT. Translating gives CASSLSGFGEKLFF.

The J gene is TRBJ1-2, the V gene TRBV29-1, with TRBD1 identical over 7 bases. V lost 3 bases, J lost 7 bases, and 5 bases stayed unmatched. The CDR3 has 12 amino acids. CDR1 and CDR2 from the germline V gene are SQVTM and ANQGSEA. Here the CDR3 reads CSVDDDRAGYTF. Written as DNA, the CDR3 is TGCAGCGTTGACGACGACAGGGCTGGCTACACCTTC. The whole variable domain, remainder taken from reference TRBV29-1 and TRBJ1-2, is SAVISQKPSRDICQRGTSLTIQCQVDSQVTMMFWYRQQPGQSLTLIATANQGSEATYESGFVIDKFPISRPNLTFSTLTVSNMSPEDSSIYLCSVDDDRAGYTFGSGTRLTVV.

The V gene is TRBV7-8, the J gene TRBJ2-1; TRBD1 aligns across 9 bases. V was clipped by 5 bases and J by 6 bases; unmatched bases: 8. The CDR3 contains 15 residues. Germline values: CDR1 SGHVS, CDR2 FQNEAQ. The CDR3 region has the DNA TGTGCCAGCAGCAGCCGGGACAGGGTATCCAATGAGCAGTTCTTC. Its translation is CASSSRDRVSNEQFF.

CDR3 bases: TGTGCCAGCAGTTGGCCAGGGGAGGGAAAGCCCCAGCATTTT. Encoded protein: CASSWPGEGKPQHF. The chain joins TRBV28 to TRBJ1-5, with a weak D call TRBD1 (6 bases). The germline V gene has CDR1 MDHEN and CDR2 SYDVKM. Trimming removed 4 bases from V and 8 bases from J, with 15 bases in between. There are 14 residues in the CDR3.

The chain recombines TRBV9 with TRBJ2-3; TRBD1 aligns across 8 bases. Germline values: CDR1 SGDLS, CDR2 YYNGEE. The CDR3 has 14 amino acids. Trimming took 6 bases from V and 4 from J; bases not matched to a gene: 7. The CDR3 nucleotides are TGTGCCAGCACCCCTTCAGGGGGCGCAGATACGCAGTATTTT. Protein: CASTPSGGADTQYF.

The J gene is TRBJ1-4, the V gene TRBV5-1, with unresolved D. Germline V gene sequence: CDR1 SGHRS, CDR2 YFSETQ. The length of the CDR3 is 15 residues. V was shortened by 3 bases and J by 8 bases, with 17 bases between the two germline ends. The CDR3 spells CASSSGVGAVEKLFF. The CDR3 coding sequence is TGCGCCAGCAGCTCGGGTGTCGGTGCGGTAGAAAAACTGTTTTTT.

V gene TRBV2 combines with J gene TRBJ1-6; no clear D gene. The CDR3 covers 14 residues. CDR1 and CDR2 from the germline V gene are SNHLY and FYNNEI. The V gene lost 1 base and the J gene lost 8 bases, with 9 bases spanning the gap. For the CDR3, the DNA is TGTGCCAGCAGTGAAGGTCCCGGGGATTCACCCCTCCACTTT. Its translation is CASSEGPGDSPLHF.